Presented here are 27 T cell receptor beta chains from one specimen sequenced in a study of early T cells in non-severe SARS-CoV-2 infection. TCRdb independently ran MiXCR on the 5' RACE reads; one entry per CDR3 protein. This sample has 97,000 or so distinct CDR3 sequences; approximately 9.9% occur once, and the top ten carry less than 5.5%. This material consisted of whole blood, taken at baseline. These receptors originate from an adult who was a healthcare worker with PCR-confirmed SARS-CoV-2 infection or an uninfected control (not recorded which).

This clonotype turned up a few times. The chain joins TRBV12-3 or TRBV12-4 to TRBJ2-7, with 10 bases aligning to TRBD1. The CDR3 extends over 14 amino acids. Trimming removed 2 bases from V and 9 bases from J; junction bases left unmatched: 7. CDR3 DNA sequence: TGTGCCAGCAGTTTAAGGGGACAGGGGACGTGGCAGTACTTC. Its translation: CASSLRGQGTWQYF.

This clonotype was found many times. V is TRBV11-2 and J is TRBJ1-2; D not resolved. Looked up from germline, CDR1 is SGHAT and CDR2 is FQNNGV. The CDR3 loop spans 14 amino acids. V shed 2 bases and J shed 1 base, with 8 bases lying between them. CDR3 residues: CASSLYRLNYGYTF. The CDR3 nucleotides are TGTGCCAGCAGCTTATACAGACTTAACTATGGCTACACCTTC. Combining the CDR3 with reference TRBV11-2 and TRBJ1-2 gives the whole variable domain EAGVAQSPRYKIIEKRQSVAFWCNPISGHATLYWYQQILGQGPKLLIQFQNNGVVDDSQLPKDRFSAERLKGVDSTLKIQPAKLEDSAVYLCASSLYRLNYGYTFGSGTRLTVV.

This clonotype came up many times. The CDR3, as DNA: TGTGCCAGCAGCTTACTAGCGGGGGCGACAGATACGCAGTATTTT. Translation gives CASSLLAGATDTQYF. The genes are TRBV7-2 and TRBJ2-3; 10 bases match TRBD2. This CDR3 spans 15 amino acids. V was clipped by 2 bases and J by 3 bases; unmatched bases: 2. Germline values: CDR1 SGHTA, CDR2 FQGNSA.

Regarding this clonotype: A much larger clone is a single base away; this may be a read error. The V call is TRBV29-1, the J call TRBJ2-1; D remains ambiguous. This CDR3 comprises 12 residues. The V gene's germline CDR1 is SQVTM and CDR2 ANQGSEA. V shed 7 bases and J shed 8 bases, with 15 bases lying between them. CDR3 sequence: CSGALARDEQFF. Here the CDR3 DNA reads TGCAGCGGGGCACTGGCTCGGGATGAGCAGTTCTTC.

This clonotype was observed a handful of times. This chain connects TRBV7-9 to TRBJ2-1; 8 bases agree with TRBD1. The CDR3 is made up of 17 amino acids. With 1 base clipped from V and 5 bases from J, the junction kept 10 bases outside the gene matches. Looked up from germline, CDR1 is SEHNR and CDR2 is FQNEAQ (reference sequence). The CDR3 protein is CASSLGTGRDKHNEQFF. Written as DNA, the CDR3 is TGTGCCAGCAGCTTAGGGACAGGGCGGGACAAACACAATGAGCAGTTCTTC. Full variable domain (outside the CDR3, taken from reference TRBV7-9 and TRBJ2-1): DTGVSQNPRHKITKRGQNVTFRCDPISEHNRLYWYRQTLGQGPEFLTYFQNEAQLEKSRLLSDRFSAERPKGSFSTLEIQRTEQGDSAMYLCASSLGTGRDKHNEQFFGPGTRLTVL.

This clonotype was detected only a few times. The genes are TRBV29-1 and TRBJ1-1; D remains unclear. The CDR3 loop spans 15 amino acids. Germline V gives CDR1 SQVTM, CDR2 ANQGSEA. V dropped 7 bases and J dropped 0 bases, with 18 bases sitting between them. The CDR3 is CSAERGPALNTEAFF. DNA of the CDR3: TGCAGCGCCGAACGGGGTCCGGCCCTGAACACTGAAGCTTTCTTT. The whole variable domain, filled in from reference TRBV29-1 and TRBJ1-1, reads SAVISQKPSRDICQRGTSLTIQCQVDSQVTMMFWYRQQPGQSLTLIATANQGSEATYESGFVIDKFPISRPNLTFSTLTVSNMSPEDSSIYLCSAERGPALNTEAFFGQGTRLTVV.

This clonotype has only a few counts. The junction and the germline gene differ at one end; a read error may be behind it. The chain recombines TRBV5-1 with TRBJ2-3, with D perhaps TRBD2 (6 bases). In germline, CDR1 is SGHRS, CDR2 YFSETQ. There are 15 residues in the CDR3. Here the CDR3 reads CASSLVSGDRDTQYF. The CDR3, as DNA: TGCGCCAGCAGTTTGGTCTCGGGGGACCGGGATACGCAGTATTTT.

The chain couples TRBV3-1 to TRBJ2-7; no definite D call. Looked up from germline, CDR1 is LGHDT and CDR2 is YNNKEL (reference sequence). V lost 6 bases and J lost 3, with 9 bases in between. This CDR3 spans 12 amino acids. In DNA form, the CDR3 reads TGTGCCAGCAGTACACAACTCTACGAGCAGTACTTC. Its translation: CASSTQLYEQYF.

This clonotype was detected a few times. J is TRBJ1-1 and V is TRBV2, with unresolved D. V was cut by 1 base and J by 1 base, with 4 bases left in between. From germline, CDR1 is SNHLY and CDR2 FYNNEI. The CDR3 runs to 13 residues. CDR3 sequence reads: CASSEVGNTEAFF. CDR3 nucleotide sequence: TGTGCCAGCAGTGAAGTAGGGAACACTGAAGCTTTCTTT.

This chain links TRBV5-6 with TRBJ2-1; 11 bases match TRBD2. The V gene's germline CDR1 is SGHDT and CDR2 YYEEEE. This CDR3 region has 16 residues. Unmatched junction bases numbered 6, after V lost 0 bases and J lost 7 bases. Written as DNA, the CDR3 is TGTGCCAGCAGCTTGGCCTGGGCTAGCGGGAGGAATGAGCAGTTCTTC. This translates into CASSLAWASGRNEQFF.

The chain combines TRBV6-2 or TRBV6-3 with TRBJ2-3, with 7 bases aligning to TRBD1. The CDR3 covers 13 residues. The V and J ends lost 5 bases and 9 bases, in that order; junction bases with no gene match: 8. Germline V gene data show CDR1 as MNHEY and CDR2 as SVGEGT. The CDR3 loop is CASSLVSGGTQYF. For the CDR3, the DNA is TGTGCCAGCAGTCTCGTGTCAGGGGGAACGCAGTATTTT.

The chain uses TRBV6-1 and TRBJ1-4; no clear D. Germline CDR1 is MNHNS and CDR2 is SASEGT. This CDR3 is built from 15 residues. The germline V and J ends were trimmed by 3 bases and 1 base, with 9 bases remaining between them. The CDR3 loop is CASSDWQLTNEKLFF. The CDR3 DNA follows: TGTGCCAGCAGTGATTGGCAGTTAACTAATGAAAAACTGTTTTTT.

The CDR3 nucleotides read TGTGCCAGCAGTGAAAACAGGGAAGCTTTCTTT. It codes for CASSENREAFF. The rearrangement links TRBV6-1 to TRBJ1-1, with D possibly TRBD1 on 5 matching bases. V lost 2 bases, J lost 8 bases, and 6 bases lay in between. There are 11 residues in the CDR3. CDR1 and CDR2 from the germline V gene are MNHNS and SASEGT.

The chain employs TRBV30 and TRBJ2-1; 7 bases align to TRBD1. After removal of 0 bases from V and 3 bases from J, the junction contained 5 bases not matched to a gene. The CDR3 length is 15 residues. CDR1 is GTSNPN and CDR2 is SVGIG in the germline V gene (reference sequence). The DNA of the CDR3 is TGTGCCTGGAGTGTACAAGGGGGCTTCTACAATGAGCAGTTCTTC. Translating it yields CAWSVQGGFYNEQFF.

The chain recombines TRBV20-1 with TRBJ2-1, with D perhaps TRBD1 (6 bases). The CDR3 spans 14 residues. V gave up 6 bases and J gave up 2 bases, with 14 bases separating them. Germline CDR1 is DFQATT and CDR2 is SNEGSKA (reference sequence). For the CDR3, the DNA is TGCAGTGCCCCTGGGACAAGTGCCTACAATGAGCAGTTCTTC. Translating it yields CSAPGTSAYNEQFF.

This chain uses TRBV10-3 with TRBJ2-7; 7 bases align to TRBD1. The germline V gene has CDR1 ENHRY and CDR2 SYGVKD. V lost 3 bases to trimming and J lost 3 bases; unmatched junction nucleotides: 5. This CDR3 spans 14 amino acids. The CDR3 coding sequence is TGTGCCATCAGTGAACCGGGACAGCTCTACGAGCAGTACTTC. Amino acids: CAISEPGQLYEQYF.

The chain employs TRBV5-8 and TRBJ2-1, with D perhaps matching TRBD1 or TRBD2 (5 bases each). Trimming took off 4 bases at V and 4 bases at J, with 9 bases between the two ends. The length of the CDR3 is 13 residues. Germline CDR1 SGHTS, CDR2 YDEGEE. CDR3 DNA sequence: TGTGCCAGCAGCCCCGAGGGGTACAATGAGCAGTTCTTC. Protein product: CASSPEGYNEQFF.

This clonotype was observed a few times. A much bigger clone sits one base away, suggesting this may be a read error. The CDR3 reads CASSEERGNYGYTF. The CDR3 DNA reads as TGTGCCAGCAGTGAAGAGAGGGGGAACTATGGCTACACCTTC. The chain uses TRBV2 and TRBJ1-2; a possible D gene is TRBD1 (6 bases). Germline values: CDR1 SNHLY, CDR2 FYNNEI. V was trimmed by 1 base and J by 2 bases, leaving 8 bases between them. This CDR3 comprises 14 residues.

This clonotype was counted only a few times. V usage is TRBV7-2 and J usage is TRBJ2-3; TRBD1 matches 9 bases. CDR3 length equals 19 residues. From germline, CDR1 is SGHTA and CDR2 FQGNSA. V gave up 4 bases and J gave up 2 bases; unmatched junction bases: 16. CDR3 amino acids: CASSSDRGSPPFFTDTQYF. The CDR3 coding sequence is TGTGCCAGCAGCTCGGACAGGGGTTCTCCGCCCTTTTTCACAGATACGCAGTATTTT.

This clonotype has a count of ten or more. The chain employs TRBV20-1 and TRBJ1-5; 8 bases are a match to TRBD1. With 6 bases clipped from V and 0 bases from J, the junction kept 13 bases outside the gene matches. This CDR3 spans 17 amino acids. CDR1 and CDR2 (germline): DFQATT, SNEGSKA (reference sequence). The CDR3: CSALGQAISYSNQPQHF. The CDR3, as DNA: TGCAGTGCCCTGGGACAGGCAATTTCATATAGCAATCAGCCCCAGCATTTT.

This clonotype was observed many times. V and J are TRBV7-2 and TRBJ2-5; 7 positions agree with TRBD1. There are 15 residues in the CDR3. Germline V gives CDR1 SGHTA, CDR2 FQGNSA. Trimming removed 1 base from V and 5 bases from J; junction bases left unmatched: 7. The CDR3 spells CASSLGGTVGETQYF. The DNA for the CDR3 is TGTGCCAGCAGCTTAGGGGGGACAGTCGGGGAGACCCAGTACTTC.

The CDR3 DNA is TGCGCCAGCAGCTTTCAGGCTCGAGGTGGTGAAGCTTTCTTT. Its protein product is CASSFQARGGEAFF. The chain recombines TRBV5-1 with TRBJ1-1; D not certain. The V gene lost 2 bases and the J gene lost 7 bases, with 15 bases spanning the gap. CDR1 and CDR2 from the germline V gene are SGHRS and YFSETQ. This CDR3 comprises 14 residues.

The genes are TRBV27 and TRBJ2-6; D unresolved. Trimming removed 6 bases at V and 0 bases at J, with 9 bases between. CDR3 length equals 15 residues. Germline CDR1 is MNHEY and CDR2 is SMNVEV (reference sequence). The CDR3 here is CASSTWSSGANVLTF. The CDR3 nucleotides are TGTGCCAGCAGCACTTGGAGCTCTGGGGCCAACGTCCTGACTTTC.

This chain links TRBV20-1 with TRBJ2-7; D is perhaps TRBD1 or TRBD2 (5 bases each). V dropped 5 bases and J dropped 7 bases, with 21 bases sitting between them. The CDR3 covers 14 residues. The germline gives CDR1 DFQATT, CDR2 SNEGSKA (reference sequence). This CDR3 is CSAQPPEGREEQYF. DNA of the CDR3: TGCAGTGCTCAACCCCCCGAGGGACGGGAAGAGCAGTACTTC.

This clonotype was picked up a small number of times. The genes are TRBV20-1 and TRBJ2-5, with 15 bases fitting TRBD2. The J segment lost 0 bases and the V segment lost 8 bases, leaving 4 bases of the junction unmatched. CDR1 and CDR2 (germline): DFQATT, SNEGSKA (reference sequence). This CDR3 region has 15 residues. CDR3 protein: CSSGTSGRNQETQYF. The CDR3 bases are TGCAGTTCCGGGACTAGCGGGAGGAACCAAGAGACCCAGTACTTC.

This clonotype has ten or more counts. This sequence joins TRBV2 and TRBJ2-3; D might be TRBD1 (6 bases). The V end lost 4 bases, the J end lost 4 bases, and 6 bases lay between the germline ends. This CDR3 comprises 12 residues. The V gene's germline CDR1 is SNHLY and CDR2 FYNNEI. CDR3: CASSAGADTQYF. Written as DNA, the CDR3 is TGTGCCAGCAGTGCAGGGGCAGATACGCAGTATTTT. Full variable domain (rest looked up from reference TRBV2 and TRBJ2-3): EPEVTQTPSHQVTQMGQEVILRCVPISNHLYFYWYRQILGQKVEFLVSFYNNEISEKSEIFDDQFSVERPDGSNFTLKIRSTKLEDSAMYFCASSAGADTQYFGPGTRLTVL.

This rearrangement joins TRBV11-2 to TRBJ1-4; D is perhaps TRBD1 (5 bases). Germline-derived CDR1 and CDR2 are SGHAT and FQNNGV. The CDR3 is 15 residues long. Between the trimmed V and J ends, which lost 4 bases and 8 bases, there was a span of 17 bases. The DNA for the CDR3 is TGTGCCAGCAGCTCTTACGGGGCATGGGGGGAAAAACTGTTTTTT. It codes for CASSSYGAWGEKLFF.